This TCR beta chain was identified in a study of blood T cell repertoires in COVID-19. This clone came up a few times. Other DNA sequences in the sample encode the same CDR3. The repertoire was sequenced with immunoSEQ multiplex PCR; TCRdb's copy has only in-frame clones and lacks some. The sample contains under 200,000 clones, 88% of which appear only once. CDR1 is SGHDT, CDR2 YYEEEE, per germline. This CDR3 comprises 12 residues. The V end was cut by 0 bases, the J end by 6 bases, with 7 bases between. The chain combines TRBV5-6 with TRBJ2-7, with D maybe TRBD2 (5 bases). Sample: peripheral blood. This TCR came from a man between 18 and 29 years old with active or convalescent COVID-19. CDR3 nucleotide sequence: TGTGCCAGCAGCTTGGTTCGGGGCGAGCAGTACTTC. Translating it yields CASSLVRGEQYF.